The 13 T cell receptor beta chains below all came from one sample that was sequenced in a study of T cells in Graves' hyperthyroidism and ophthalmopathy. Amplified TCR beta CDR3 regions came from RNA transcripts. RT-PCR in the first round (using the HTBI primer set) targeted the TCR CDR3. In TCRdb, the multiplex PCR reads were re-called with MiXCR into one record per CDR3 protein. The table has around 620,000 distinct CDR3 sequences, about 16% seen once. The sample consisted of blood. Receptor source: a woman in her twenties or thirties with Graves' hyperthyroidism.

The chain uses TRBV5-1 and TRBJ2-7; TRBD1 aligns across 8 bases. The length of the CDR3 is 14 residues. The trim removed 2 bases at V and 6 bases at J, leaving 7 bases unmatched. Germline loops: CDR1 SGHRS, CDR2 YFSETQ. CDR3 in amino acids: CASSFGQGFSEQYF. CDR3 in DNA: TGCGCCAGCAGCTTCGGACAGGGTTTCTCCGAGCAGTACTTC.

There are many counts of this clonotype. V gene TRBV6-1 combines with J gene TRBJ1-2; D is uncertain. Deletions cut 3 bases from V and 4 bases from J, with 6 bases between. Germline CDR1 MNHNS, CDR2 SASEGT. The CDR3 has 12 residues. CDR3 in DNA: TGTGCCAGCAGTGACGGAATCTATGGCTACACCTTC. It translates to CASSDGIYGYTF.

There are many counts of this clonotype. The gene calls are TRBV19 and TRBJ2-1, with D possibly matching TRBD2 (6 bases). With 2 bases removed from V and 6 bases from J, the gap between germline ends came to 8 bases. Germline V gene sequence: CDR1 LNHDA, CDR2 SQIVND (reference sequence). The CDR3 sequence is 13 residues long. The DNA of the CDR3 is TGTGCCAGTAGTATATCCGGGGGCAATGAGCAGTTCTTC. Encoded protein: CASSISGGNEQFF.

The chain carries TRBV4-3 and TRBJ2-3, with 8 nucleotides matching TRBD2. V shed 0 bases and J 1 base; nucleotides not matched to a gene: 3. In germline, CDR1 is LGHNA, CDR2 YSLEER. The length of the CDR3 is 16 residues. The CDR3 nucleotides read TGCGCCAGCAGCCAAGACTGGCGGGAGGGCACAGATACGCAGTATTTT. Translating it yields CASSQDWREGTDTQYF.

The sample holds many counts of this clonotype. This chain links TRBV20-1 with TRBJ2-7; 9 positions match TRBD2. CDR1 is DFQATT and CDR2 is SNEGSKA in the germline V gene (reference sequence). V trimming: 1 base; J trimming: 4 bases; junction bases outside the gene matches: 8. The CDR3 covers 15 residues. CDR3 nucleotide sequence: TGCAGTGCTAGAGTGGGCGGGAGGGCCTCATACGAGCAGTACTTC. Its translation: CSARVGGRASYEQYF.

There are many counts of this clonotype. The J gene is TRBJ2-2, the V gene TRBV6-1; D is possibly TRBD2 (5 bases). Germline CDR1 is MNHNS and CDR2 is SASEGT. The CDR3 totals 18 residues. V lost 5 bases, J lost 3 bases, and 22 bases lay in between. The CDR3 DNA reads as TGTGCCAGCAGTTACCATGTTGGGGAGATGATGGACACCGGGGAGCTGTTTTTT. It specifies CASSYHVGEMMDTGELFF.

This clonotype turned up a few times. The chain links TRBV28 to TRBJ1-2; possibly TRBD1 for D (6 bases). V was cut by 1 base and J by 6 bases, with 15 bases left in between. The germline V gene encodes CDR1 MDHEN and CDR2 SYDVKM. CDR3 length: 15 amino acids. CDR3 DNA sequence: TGTGCCAGCAGTTTATATTTTGGGGGCGCGGATGGCTACACCTTC. Encoded protein: CASSLYFGGADGYTF.

This clonotype occurred a few times. V and J are TRBV7-2 and TRBJ2-7, with D hard to call. V gave up 6 bases and J gave up 0 bases, with 18 bases separating them. The germline V gene encodes CDR1 SGHTA and CDR2 FQGNSA. The CDR3 has 16 residues. The CDR3 bases are TGTGCCAGCAGTCCCGGGCGTTCCCGTATCTCCTACGAGCAGTACTTC. Protein product: CASSPGRSRISYEQYF.

A word on this clonotype: Possible read error: a much larger clone is one base away. The gene calls are TRBV28 and TRBJ2-7; tentatively, D is TRBD2 (7 bases). CDR1 and CDR2 (germline): MDHEN, SYDVKM. The CDR3 runs 15 residues. CDR3 in DNA: TGTGCCAGCAGTCAGGGGACAAGCGGGAATGTCGAGCAGTCCTTC. Encoded protein: CASSQGTSGNVEQSF.

In regard to this clonotype: Compared with germline, one end of the junction differs, possibly owing to a read error. This chain joins TRBV28 and TRBJ2-7; either TRBD1 or TRBD2 may supply D (5 bases each). The CDR3 runs 11 residues. Germline V gene lookup returns CDR1 MDHEN and CDR2 SYDVKM. The chain's CDR3 is CASSFGTGHVF. In nucleotides, the CDR3 is TGTGCCAGCAGTTTCGGGACGGGTCATGTTTTC.

The V call is TRBV28, the J call TRBJ1-2; tentatively, D is TRBD1 (5 bases). The CDR3 contains 14 residues. With 6 bases removed from V and 6 bases from J, the gap between germline ends came to 17 bases. From germline, CDR1 is MDHEN and CDR2 SYDVKM. The CDR3 loop is CASSRGGGGDGYTF. As DNA, the CDR3 is TGTGCCAGCAGCCGCGGGGGGGGAGGCGATGGCTACACCTTC.

The chain combines TRBV12-5 with TRBJ2-2; D possibly corresponds to TRBD1 (6 bases). Per the germline V gene, CDR1 is LGHNT and CDR2 is FRNRAP. The ends were cut back, 0 bases at V and 1 base at J, with 12 bases in the middle. The CDR3 has 17 amino acids. CDR3: CASGLVIGTKNTGELFF. For the CDR3, the DNA is TGTGCTAGTGGTTTGGTTATCGGGACAAAGAACACCGGGGAGCTGTTTTTT.

This clonotype was observed many times. The gene calls are TRBV5-5 and TRBJ1-1; 8 bases map to TRBD1. The ends lost 3 bases at V and 5 bases at J; junction bases unmatched: 3. Per the germline V gene, CDR1 is SGHKS and CDR2 is YYEKEE (reference sequence). CDR3 length: 13 amino acids. This CDR3 is CASSWGQETEAFF. In DNA, the CDR3 is TGTGCCAGCAGCTGGGGACAGGAAACTGAAGCTTTCTTT.